This TCR beta chain appears in the sequencing data of a study of cytomegalovirus exposure and HLA in healthy donors. A word on this clone: The antigen remains unidentified. One junction end does not reproduce the germline sequence, and a read error may be involved. This specimen includes other DNA sequences encoding the same CDR3.

Germline assignment: CDR1 SGHVS and CDR2 FNYEAQ. The CDR3 spans 22 residues. A multiplex PCR was run with 60 Vbeta primers and 13 Jbeta primers. Here immunoSEQ multiplex PCR was the method, and the copy in TCRdb shows in-frame clones only, minus some. This sample has over 150,000 clones, with 68% found just once. The study's findings and limits: A later look showed TCR association rates differing by HLA locus, highest for DRB1 and lowest for HLA-C. Accurate prediction of HLA-A and HLA-B alleles (for most subjects) was reportedly achieved from TCR beta sequences. It was about 180 TCR beta chains that were listed as cytomegalovirus-associated. Productive rates of about 87% or about 30% were seen for most TCR beta V segments in an earlier analysis.

This sequence joins TRBV7-6 and TRBJ1-6; tentatively, D is TRBD1 (5 bases). Sequenced sample: PBMCs. The receptor was derived from a woman aged 18 to 35 in good health and CMV-seropositive. DNA of the CDR3: TGTGCCAGCAGCTTAGATCAAGACAGTGCCCATCCACCTGGCTCCTATAATTCCCCCCTCCACTTT. Translation: CASSLDQDSAHPPGSYNSPLHF.